What follows is one TCR beta chain and its context. This specimen belongs to a study of blood T cell repertoires in COVID-19. For the study at large: The analysed material was cDNA or gDNA that came from T cells, B-cell-depleted T cells, or PBMCs.

Germline V lookup: CDR1 SGDLS, CDR2 YYNGEE. After removal of 0 bases from V and 3 bases from J, the junction contained 5 bases not matched to a gene. CDR3 size: 15 residues. Here immunoSEQ multiplex PCR was the method, and the copy in TCRdb shows in-frame clones only, minus some. The sample has approximately 300,000 clones, roughly 90% seen once; the top ten hold approximately 4.7%. This sequence was found in a man aged 60-69 years who had recovered from COVID-19. Source material: PBMCs or T cells enriched from blood (not recorded which). The rearrangement joins TRBV9 to TRBJ2-7; 8 nucleotides line up with TRBD2. CDR3 coding DNA: TGTGCCAGCAGCGTAGACGCGGGAGGATTCTACGAGCAGTACTTC. The encoded protein is CASSVDAGGFYEQYF.